The 19 T cell receptor beta chains given below trace back to one sample, sequenced in a study of graft-versus-host responses after intestinal transplantation. Clones were sequenced by immunoSEQ multiplex PCR, and TCRdb holds only the in-frame ones, with some missing. The profile shows some 110,000 clones, just under 95% of them singletons. Which antigens these TCRs recognize remains unknown. The sequenced sample was unstimulated CD8+ T cells sorted from spleen or lymph node cells, obtained before transplant. The source of these receptors is a human donor who was the organ donor for an intestinal transplant.

This chain connects TRBV19 to TRBJ2-7; no definite D call. The CDR3 has 15 residues. Germline V gene data show CDR1 as LNHDA and CDR2 as SQIVND (reference sequence). V was cut by 5 bases and J by 3 bases, with 17 bases left in between. Here the CDR3 DNA reads TGTGCCAGTAGTTATAAGTCTCTGCCCGTCTACGAGCAGTACTTC. It is translated as CASSYKSLPVYEQYF.

V usage is TRBV19 and J usage is TRBJ2-1; 13 nucleotides align to TRBD2. CDR3 length: 14 residues. V lost 6 bases, J lost 8 bases, and 4 bases stayed unmatched. Germline V gene lookup returns CDR1 LNHDA and CDR2 SQIVND (reference sequence). This chain's CDR3 is CASSGLAGVDEQFF. The CDR3, as DNA: TGTGCCAGTAGCGGACTAGCGGGAGTCGATGAGCAGTTCTTC.

V gene TRBV6-5 combines with J gene TRBJ1-1; perhaps TRBD1 as D (5 bases). CDR3 length equals 14 residues. V was cut by 4 bases and J by 1 base, with 10 bases left in between. Germline V CDR1 and CDR2: MNHEY, SVGAGI. The CDR3 spells CASSSAGPNTEAFF. CDR3 bases: TGTGCCAGCAGTTCCGCGGGGCCGAACACTGAAGCTTTCTTT.

The CDR3 sequence: CASSQGGGTQETQYF. DNA for the CDR3: TGCGCCAGCAGCCAAGGGGGTGGCACTCAAGAGACCCAGTACTTC. The gene calls are TRBV4-3 and TRBJ2-5; D is ambiguous. V shed 1 base and J shed 2 bases, with 11 bases lying between them. This CDR3 is built from 15 residues. Germline V gene sequence: CDR1 LGHNA, CDR2 YSLEER.

The V call is TRBV5-5, the J call TRBJ2-2, with TRBD1 as a possible D gene (5 bases). The V end was cut by 0 bases, the J end by 5 bases, with 8 bases between. Germline-derived CDR1 and CDR2 are SGHKS and YYEKEE (reference sequence). The CDR3 is 14 amino acids. The CDR3 sequence: CASSLVRGTGELFF. The CDR3 region has the DNA TGTGCCAGCAGCTTGGTAAGGGGAACCGGGGAGCTGTTTTTT.

This clone was seen once. The gene calls are TRBV4-3 and TRBJ2-3; D possibly corresponds to TRBD1 (7 bases). CDR3 length equals 15 residues. V gave up 4 bases and J gave up 4 bases, with 15 bases separating them. Germline assignment: CDR1 LGHNA and CDR2 YSLEER. The CDR3 sequence is CASSLSDREADTQYF. In nucleotides, the CDR3 is TGCGCCAGCAGCCTATCCGACAGGGAGGCAGATACGCAGTATTTT.

This clone was seen only once. The chain is built from TRBV28 and TRBJ2-5; 7 bases align to TRBD1. CDR1 and CDR2 from the germline V gene are MDHEN and SYDVKM. The ends lost 3 bases at V and 7 bases at J; junction bases unmatched: 8. CDR3 size: 14 residues. In nucleotides, the CDR3 is TGTGCCAGCAGTTTGCCAGGGGGTGGGTGGACCCAGTACTTC. Translated, it gives CASSLPGGGWTQYF.

This chain uses TRBV7-6 with TRBJ2-2, with TRBD2 matching over 7 bases. Unmatched junction bases numbered 11, after V lost 5 bases and J lost 2 bases. This CDR3 is 17 amino acids long. Germline V gene lookup returns CDR1 SGHVS and CDR2 FNYEAQ. The CDR3 protein is CASSHSGLADNTGELFF. The CDR3, as DNA: TGTGCCAGCAGCCATTCGGGCCTAGCGGATAACACCGGGGAGCTGTTTTTT.

This chain connects TRBV18 to TRBJ2-1; D is uncertain. Germline V gene lookup returns CDR1 KGHSH and CDR2 LQKENI. CDR3 length: 15 amino acids. V was trimmed by 1 base and J by 4 bases, leaving 11 bases between them. The CDR3 DNA reads TGTGCCAGCTCACCACTCACGCTGGCGTACAATGAGCAGTTCTTC. This gives the protein CASSPLTLAYNEQFF.

This rearrangement joins TRBV11-2 to TRBJ2-3; D not certain. With 5 bases removed from V and 2 bases from J, the gap between germline ends came to 17 bases. This CDR3 is 16 amino acids long. The V gene's germline CDR1 is SGHAT and CDR2 FQNNGV. CDR3 sequence (DNA): TGTGCCAGCAGCCCCCAACACCGGTTTGCCACAGATACGCAGTATTTT. Its protein product is CASSPQHRFATDTQYF.

The chain links TRBV9 to TRBJ2-3, with 7 bases fitting TRBD2. The germline gives CDR1 SGDLS, CDR2 YYNGEE. Trimming removed 3 bases from V and 3 bases from J; junction bases left unmatched: 1. The CDR3 length is 13 residues. CDR3 residues: CASSGTSTDTQYF. CDR3 nucleotide sequence: TGTGCCAGCAGCGGGACTAGTACAGATACGCAGTATTTT.

This clone was counted only a few times. Other nucleotide sequences from this sample produce the same CDR3. The V and J genes are TRBV19 and TRBJ2-7, with 11 positions matching TRBD1. The CDR3 is 14 amino acids. J was trimmed by 3 bases and V by 3 bases; bases with no gene match: 1. CDR1 LNHDA and CDR2 SQIVND come from the germline V gene (reference sequence). The CDR3 nucleotides read TGTGCCAGTAGTATGGGGACAGGGGGCTACGAGCAGTACTTC. It encodes CASSMGTGGYEQYF.

The chain has TRBV7-2 and TRBJ2-1, with D possibly matching TRBD1 (5 bases). Germline-derived CDR1 and CDR2 are SGHTA and FQGNSA. Trimming removed 3 bases from V and 7 bases from J, with 10 bases in between. This CDR3 region has 13 residues. The CDR3 sequence is CASSLDKWNEQFF. CDR3 sequence (DNA): TGTGCCAGCAGCTTGGACAAATGGAATGAGCAGTTCTTC.

The rearrangement joins TRBV30 to TRBJ1-5, with D unresolved. Trimming stripped 0 bases from V and 2 bases from J, with 5 bases between. CDR3 length: 13 residues. The germline V gene has CDR1 GTSNPN and CDR2 SVGIG (reference sequence). In nucleotides, the CDR3 is TGTGCCTGGAGTGTTGGGGGCAATCAGCCCCAGCATTTT. Its translation is CAWSVGGNQPQHF. The variable domain in full, with the rest retrieved from reference TRBV30 and TRBJ1-5, is SQTIHQWPATLVQPVGSPLSLECTVEGTSNPNLYWYRQAAGRGLQLLFYSVGIGQISSEVPQNLSASRPQDRQFILSSKKLLLSDSGFYLCAWSVGGNQPQHFGDGTRLSIL.

The gene calls are TRBV19 and TRBJ1-2; D uncertain. The V gene lost 6 bases and the J gene lost 0 bases, with 14 bases spanning the gap. Germline CDR1 is LNHDA and CDR2 is SQIVND (reference sequence). The CDR3 totals 15 residues. Written as DNA, the CDR3 is TGTGCCAGTAGCACGAAAGACGGAGCTAACTATGGCTACACCTTC. This translates into CASSTKDGANYGYTF.

The genes are TRBV4-2 and TRBJ2-7; D is undetermined. The V gene lost 0 bases and the J gene lost 0 bases, with 12 bases spanning the gap. The germline V gene has CDR1 LGHNA and CDR2 YNFKEQ. The CDR3 contains 16 residues. The CDR3 here is CASSQEQDADSYEQYF. CDR3 nucleotide sequence: TGTGCCAGCAGCCAAGAGCAGGACGCGGACTCCTACGAGCAGTACTTC.

This chain connects TRBV6-5 to TRBJ2-1, with TRBD2 identical over 8 bases. Germline-derived CDR1 and CDR2 are MNHEY and SVGAGI. Losses at the gene ends were 6 bases for V and 4 bases for J; bases not matched to a gene: 5. This CDR3 is built from 14 residues. DNA for the CDR3: TGTGCCAGCAGCGCGGGAGGAATATACAATGAGCAGTTCTTC. Translated: CASSAGGIYNEQFF.

The chain links TRBV19 to TRBJ2-1, with D possibly being TRBD1 (5 bases). Trimming pared 5 bases from V and 0 bases from J, leaving 11 bases between. Germline V gene lookup returns CDR1 LNHDA and CDR2 SQIVND (reference sequence). CDR3 length equals 15 residues. The CDR3 sequence is CASSPTVSSYNEQFF. In nucleotides, the CDR3 is TGTGCCAGTAGTCCGACAGTGAGCTCCTACAATGAGCAGTTCTTC.

This chain connects TRBV19 to TRBJ2-7; TRBD1 matches at 7 bases. The CDR3 has 14 amino acids. V lost 5 bases to trimming and J lost 5 bases; unmatched junction nucleotides: 9. Per germline, CDR1 LNHDA and CDR2 SQIVND (reference sequence). The CDR3 sequence is CASSLRDSPDEQYF. The CDR3 DNA reads as TGTGCCAGTAGTCTCCGGGACAGTCCTGACGAGCAGTACTTC.